Listed here is a single T cell receptor beta chain. This sample was taken from a study of shared clonotypes between healthy human individuals. The length of the CDR3 is 16 residues. From germline, CDR1 is SGHDT and CDR2 YYEEEE. V dropped 3 bases and J dropped 8; count of bases not matched to a gene: 13. The data were produced by immunoSEQ multiplex PCR, yet TCRdb's version contains in-frame clones alone and is incomplete. The sample contains some 1 million clones, approximately 76% of which appear only once. V gene TRBV5-6 combines with J gene TRBJ2-3; 9 bases are a match to TRBD1. The sequenced sample consisted of memory CD4+ T cells sorted from blood. The subset denotes: CD45RA-negative fraction. The TCR was taken from a man younger than 35 in good health. CDR3 nucleotide sequence: TGTGCCAGCAGCTCAAGTTCGGGACAGGGAGTAACTACGCAGTATTTT. Protein sequence: CASSSSSGQGVTTQYF.